The 32 T cell receptor beta chains reported below all come from one sample, sequenced in a study of spatial heterogeneity in lung cancer. Whole-study findings and limits: The study found that expanded intratumoral alpha and beta TCR counts tracked tumor mutation counts.

As for time point: sample taken at primary tumor resection. These receptors lack a known antigen. One entry per CDR3 protein, called by TCRdb with MiXCR from the 5' RACE reads. Of some 21,000 distinct CDR3 sequences listed, around 6% are singletons. The starting material was lung tumor tissue, obtained at surgery. These receptors were taken from a male donor with early-stage non-small cell lung cancer.

The J gene is TRBJ2-3, the V gene TRBV6-2 or TRBV6-3; maybe TRBD2 (5 bases). CDR1 and CDR2 from the germline V gene are MNHEY and SVGEGT. V lost 7 bases and J 4 bases, leaving 9 bases between the germline ends. The CDR3 covers 12 residues. The CDR3: CASKSGADTQYF. As DNA, the CDR3 is TGTGCCAGCAAATCCGGGGCAGATACGCAGTATTTT.

This clonotype was counted many times. The chain uses TRBV20-1 and TRBJ2-7, with 9 nucleotides matching TRBD2. J lost 3 bases, V lost 5 bases, and 5 bases had no gene match. This CDR3 has 13 residues. Germline V CDR1 and CDR2: DFQATT, SNEGSKA (reference sequence). The CDR3 protein is CSAPGLADYEQYF. CDR3 DNA sequence: TGCAGTGCTCCGGGACTAGCAGACTACGAGCAGTACTTC.

This clonotype was counted many times. V usage is TRBV12-3 or TRBV12-4 and J usage is TRBJ1-4; D call uncertain. The germline V and J ends were trimmed by 3 bases and 4 bases, with 6 bases remaining between them. The CDR3 runs to 13 residues. CDR3: CASSLRLNEKLFF. DNA of the CDR3: TGTGCCAGCAGTTTGAGGCTTAATGAAAAACTGTTTTTT.

This clonotype came up many times. The chain employs TRBV7-2 and TRBJ2-7, with 11 bases identical to TRBD2. V gave up 4 bases and J gave up 4 bases; unmatched junction bases: 9. Germline CDR1 reads SGHTA; CDR2 reads FQGNSA. The CDR3 contains 16 residues. The CDR3 coding sequence is TGTGCCAGCAGCTATGCTGCTAGCGGGGGGAGGTACGAGCAGTACTTC. Its translation is CASSYAASGGRYEQYF.

This clonotype was seen many times. The chain links TRBV18 to TRBJ2-2; the D gene is possibly TRBD1 (6 bases). Per the germline V gene, CDR1 is KGHSH and CDR2 is LQKENI. The CDR3 is 16 amino acids. The V gene lost 0 bases and the J gene lost 6 bases, with 14 bases spanning the gap. CDR3 residues: CASSPPRGLVSGELFF. For the CDR3, the DNA is TGTGCCAGCTCACCACCCAGGGGCCTTGTATCCGGGGAGCTGTTTTTT.

This clonotype was seen repeatedly, ten times or more. The chain has TRBV28 and TRBJ2-3; D ambiguous. The CDR3 runs 15 residues. CDR1 and CDR2 (germline): MDHEN, SYDVKM. Between the trimmed V and J ends, which lost 6 bases and 1 base, there was a span of 14 bases. The CDR3 region is CASRTPSDRTDTQYF. The CDR3 DNA is TGTGCCAGCAGAACTCCATCGGACCGCACAGATACGCAGTATTTT.

This clonotype was observed a few times. The chain combines TRBV20-1 with TRBJ1-2; unclear D gene. The germline CDR1 and CDR2 sequences are DFQATT and SNEGSKA (reference sequence). Trimming cost V 6 bases and J 4 bases, with 6 bases left between them. The CDR3 consists of 10 residues. DNA for the CDR3: TGCAGTGCCGAGACCTATGGCTACACCTTC. Residues: CSAETYGYTF.

The chain employs TRBV5-6 and TRBJ2-1, with 10 bases fitting TRBD2. CDR1 and CDR2 (germline): SGHDT, YYEEEE. V trimming: 4 bases; J trimming: 5 bases; junction bases outside the gene matches: 6. CDR3 size: 15 residues. The CDR3 is CASSLSGGADNEQFF. The CDR3 region has the DNA TGTGCCAGCAGCCTCAGCGGGGGGGCCGACAATGAGCAGTTCTTC.

The V call is TRBV6-1, the J call TRBJ1-2; tentatively, D is TRBD1 (5 bases). The CDR3 totals 15 residues. Trimming removed 4 bases from V and 8 bases from J, with 20 bases in between. The V gene's germline CDR1 is MNHNS and CDR2 SASEGT. The CDR3 sequence is CASSAMGRDPFGYTF. The CDR3 nucleotides read TGTGCCAGCAGTGCCATGGGTAGGGACCCTTTCGGCTACACCTTC.

The table lists this clonotype with many counts. The rearrangement links TRBV5-1 to TRBJ1-2; D is unclear. Germline V gene lookup returns CDR1 SGHRS and CDR2 YFSETQ. Trimming took 0 bases from V and 5 from J, leaving 11 bases between them. The CDR3 consists of 14 residues. The CDR3, as DNA: TGCGCCAGCAGCTTGGCATCCAGGATATATGGCTACACCTTC. Translating gives CASSLASRIYGYTF.

Of note for this clonotype: A much larger clone lies a single base off, so this may be a read error. The chain combines TRBV6-2 or TRBV6-3 with TRBJ1-4; D is ambiguous. Deletions cut 4 bases from V and 7 bases from J, with 16 bases between. Per germline, CDR1 MNHEY and CDR2 SVGEGT. This CDR3 contains 15 residues. The CDR3 protein is CASSFWASRGEKLFF. The CDR3 coding sequence is TGTGCCAGCAGTTTTTGGGCATCCCGCGGTGAAAAACTGTTTTTT.

The sample holds many counts of this clonotype. This chain connects TRBV11-2 to TRBJ2-2; D not certain. Germline assignment: CDR1 SGHAT and CDR2 FQNNGV. There are 14 residues in the CDR3. V gave up 7 bases and J gave up 0 bases, with 9 bases separating them. This CDR3 reads CASTTFANTGELFF. The CDR3 DNA is TGTGCCAGCACCACTTTCGCGAACACCGGGGAGCTGTTTTTT.

This clonotype was recorded many times. This chain links TRBV2 with TRBJ2-1; D gene uncertain. The CDR3 is 10 residues long. Germline CDR1 SNHLY, CDR2 FYNNEI. The ends were cut back, 6 bases at V and 4 bases at J, with 1 base in the middle. CDR3 sequence reads: CASRYNEQFF. CDR3 bases: TGTGCCAGCAGGTACAATGAGCAGTTCTTC. The variable domain in full, completed from reference TRBV2 and TRBJ2-1, reads EPEVTQTPSHQVTQMGQEVILRCVPISNHLYFYWYRQILGQKVEFLVSFYNNEISEKSEIFDDQFSVERPDGSNFTLKIRSTKLEDSAMYFCASRYNEQFFGPGTRLTVL.

This clonotype occurred many times. The V and J genes are TRBV6-2 or TRBV6-3 and TRBJ2-2; 9 bases match TRBD2. V lost 5 bases to trimming and J lost 0 bases; unmatched junction nucleotides: 13. The CDR3 covers 19 residues. CDR1 is MNHEY, CDR2 SVGEGT, per germline. CDR3 amino acids: CASSRPRLAAVTNTGELFF. The CDR3 DNA reads as TGTGCCAGCAGTCGACCCCGACTAGCGGCCGTGACGAACACCGGGGAGCTGTTTTTT.

This clonotype is deemed medium-sized. V and J are TRBV5-1 and TRBJ1-5, with a tentative D call TRBD1 (6 bases). Germline V gene data show CDR1 as SGHRS and CDR2 as YFSETQ. The CDR3 loop spans 15 amino acids. The ends were cut back, 5 bases at V and 4 bases at J, with 16 bases in the middle. The CDR3 DNA follows: TGCGCCAGCAGACGGGACACCATGGGAAATCAGCCCCAGCATTTT. Amino acid sequence: CASRRDTMGNQPQHF.

This clonotype was counted between two and nine times. This rearrangement joins TRBV20-1 to TRBJ2-5; TRBD2 aligns across 7 bases. The CDR3 extends over 13 amino acids. CDR1 and CDR2 from the germline V gene are DFQATT and SNEGSKA (reference sequence). After removal of 5 bases from V and 4 bases from J, the junction contained 7 bases not matched to a gene. CDR3 sequence: CSAFLSGIETQYF. CDR3 sequence (DNA): TGCAGTGCTTTTCTAAGCGGGATAGAGACCCAGTACTTC.

This clonotype has a count of ten or more. The rearrangement uses TRBV5-1 and TRBJ2-3; TRBD2 matches 8 bases. V lost 1 base and J lost 1; bases outside the gene matches: 2. The CDR3 loop spans 15 amino acids. In germline, CDR1 is SGHRS, CDR2 YFSETQ. The CDR3 region is CASSLTTSGTDTQYF. CDR3 sequence (DNA): TGCGCCAGCAGCTTGACGACTAGCGGCACAGATACGCAGTATTTT. The whole variable domain, remainder taken from reference TRBV5-1 and TRBJ2-3, is KAGVTQTPRYLIKTRGQQVTLSCSPISGHRSVSWYQQTPGQGLQFLFEYFSETQRNKGNFPGRFSGRQFSNSRSEMNVSTLELGDSALYLCASSLTTSGTDTQYFGPGTRLTVL.

The chain links TRBV30 to TRBJ1-1, with 7 bases fitting TRBD1. CDR1 and CDR2 (germline): GTSNPN, SVGIG (reference sequence). V lost 2 bases, J lost 6 bases, and 12 bases stayed unmatched. CDR3 length equals 15 residues. The CDR3 coding sequence is TGTGCCTGGAGTCGGCCAGGGGGTAGGATCGCTGAAGCTTTCTTT. This codes for CAWSRPGGRIAEAFF.

There are many counts of this clonotype. The genes are TRBV6-1 and TRBJ1-2; TRBD1 might be the D (5 bases). CDR3 length: 14 amino acids. V gave up 3 bases and J gave up 3 bases, with 11 bases separating them. The germline V gene encodes CDR1 MNHNS and CDR2 SASEGT. DNA of the CDR3: TGTGCCAGCAGTGAGGACACGCGACACTATGGCTACACCTTC. Translation gives CASSEDTRHYGYTF.

The V call is TRBV6-1, the J call TRBJ2-7, with no clear D. In germline, CDR1 is MNHNS, CDR2 SASEGT. This CDR3 contains 14 residues. Trimming pared 2 bases from V and 4 bases from J, leaving 12 bases between. DNA of the CDR3: TGTGCCAGCAGTGAACTTGGCGCTTCTTACGAGCAGTACTTC. Translation: CASSELGASYEQYF.

This clonotype was counted ten times or more. The V gene is TRBV7-9, the J gene TRBJ1-1; unclear D gene. This CDR3 has 15 amino acids. Trimming pared 4 bases from V and 1 base from J, leaving 13 bases between. Germline assignment: CDR1 SEHNR and CDR2 FQNEAQ (reference sequence). This CDR3 reads CASSSPEEGNTEAFF. CDR3 sequence (DNA): TGTGCCAGCAGCTCCCCCGAGGAAGGGAACACTGAAGCTTTCTTT.

Comments on this clonotype: A read error may produce the germline difference seen at one junction end. The CDR3 DNA is TGTGCCAGCAGCTTAACGGAGGGGGCCTACATTGAGCAGTTCTTC. Amino acid sequence: CASSLTEGAYIEQFF. The rearrangement uses TRBV11-2 and TRBJ2-1; weak D call: TRBD1 (7 bases). This CDR3 spans 15 amino acids. The germline CDR1 and CDR2 sequences are SGHAT and FQNNGV.

This chain uses TRBV7-2 with TRBJ2-7; D ambiguous. The CDR3 contains 11 residues. Trimming stripped 0 bases from V and 7 bases from J, with 4 bases between. Germline values: CDR1 SGHTA, CDR2 FQGNSA. The CDR3 spells CASSLAWEQYF. The CDR3 DNA reads as TGTGCCAGCAGCTTAGCGTGGGAGCAGTACTTC.

The chain employs TRBV12-3 or TRBV12-4 and TRBJ1-1; D ambiguous. The CDR3 sequence is 12 residues long. V dropped 4 bases and J dropped 11 bases, with 14 bases sitting between them. The CDR3 is CASSSSNGHAFF. DNA of the CDR3: TGTGCCAGCAGTTCCTCTAATGGGCATGCTTTCTTT.

This clonotype turned up a few times. The V and J genes are TRBV28 and TRBJ2-7; 7 bases align to TRBD2. This CDR3 is built from 14 residues. Germline V gene lookup returns CDR1 MDHEN and CDR2 SYDVKM. V was clipped by 6 bases and J by 7 bases; unmatched bases: 12. For the CDR3, the DNA is TGTGCCAGCAGGGGGGACTACCCGATAGGAGAGCAGTACTTC. This sequence encodes CASRGDYPIGEQYF.

The table lists this clonotype with many counts. The chain recombines TRBV6-6 with TRBJ2-3; 7 bases agree with TRBD2. V lost 8 bases, J lost 2 bases, and 1 base stayed unmatched. Germline V gene sequence: CDR1 MNHNY, CDR2 SVGAGI (reference sequence). CDR3 length: 12 amino acids. CDR3 region: CASLAATDTQYF. CDR3 in DNA: TGTGCCAGCCTAGCGGCCACAGATACGCAGTATTTT.

The chain uses TRBV5-6 and TRBJ2-1; D is possibly TRBD1 (6 bases). V gave up 0 bases and J gave up 15 bases, with 13 bases separating them. Looked up from germline, CDR1 is SGHDT and CDR2 is YYEEEE. This CDR3 is 12 amino acids long. CDR3 nucleotide sequence: TGTGCCAGCAGCTTGGCGGACAGTCAACGGTTCTTC. It encodes CASSLADSQRFF.

At least ten counts were recorded for this clonotype. This chain links TRBV5-1 with TRBJ2-7; 7 bases agree with TRBD1. The CDR3 spans 17 residues. Trimming removed 5 bases from V and 0 bases from J; junction bases left unmatched: 14. CDR1 is SGHRS and CDR2 is YFSETQ in the germline V gene. CDR3 residues: CASRTRISGQSSYEQYF. CDR3 in DNA: TGCGCCAGCAGAACCCGAATCTCGGGACAGAGCTCCTACGAGCAGTACTTC.

This clonotype was seen ten or more times. The chain recombines TRBV5-4 with TRBJ1-6, with 8 bases identical to TRBD1. Germline values: CDR1 SGHNT, CDR2 YYREEE (reference sequence). The CDR3 loop spans 16 amino acids. Losses at the gene ends were 4 bases for V and 7 bases for J; bases not matched to a gene: 10. The CDR3 region is CASSLRQGSLNSPLHF. DNA for the CDR3: TGTGCCAGCAGCCTTCGACAGGGGTCGTTAAATTCACCCCTCCACTTT.

This clonotype has ten or more counts. V usage is TRBV28 and J usage is TRBJ1-2; 7 positions match TRBD1. Germline loops: CDR1 MDHEN, CDR2 SYDVKM. There are 12 residues in the CDR3. Unmatched junction bases numbered 2, after V lost 7 bases and J lost 3 bases. CDR3 sequence: CASTQGDYGYTF. CDR3 nucleotides: TGTGCCAGCACCCAGGGGGACTATGGCTACACCTTC.

This clonotype was observed at least ten times. The rearrangement links TRBV7-2 to TRBJ2-3; tentative D call: TRBD1 (5 bases). CDR3 length: 15 residues. The germline CDR1 and CDR2 sequences are SGHTA and FQGNSA. V lost 5 bases and J lost 1, with 13 bases in between. The CDR3 loop reads CASSPGSSGTDTQYF. The CDR3 coding sequence is TGTGCCAGCAGCCCAGGGTCTTCCGGCACAGATACGCAGTATTTT.

The chain is built from TRBV10-3 and TRBJ2-2, with 16 bases lining up with TRBD2. The germline gives CDR1 ENHRY, CDR2 SYGVKD. V lost 10 bases, J lost 3 bases, and 11 bases stayed unmatched. The CDR3 consists of 18 residues. CDR3 sequence: CATRAGTSGGAYTGELFF. CDR3 nucleotides: TGTGCCACCCGGGCCGGGACTAGCGGGGGGGCATACACCGGGGAGCTGTTTTTT.